This TCR beta chain comes out of a study of blood T cell repertoires in COVID-19. Trimming took 6 bases from V and 2 from J, leaving 22 bases between them. CDR3 length: 17 residues. Germline V CDR1 and CDR2: MNHEY, SMNVEV (reference sequence). Assay: immunoSEQ multiplex PCR; the TCRdb copy retains only in-frame clones and omits some. The table includes 250,000 to 350,000 clones, almost 90% detected once. It was during active infection that Seattle patients were enrolled and then longitudinally followed. V is TRBV27 and J is TRBJ2-5, with D tentatively TRBD1 (5 bases). This clonotype was sampled from a woman between 25 and 40 years old with COVID-19, enrolled during active disease. Sequenced input: peripheral blood. This chain's CDR3 is CASSPQVRDLGQETQYF. The DNA of the CDR3 is TGTGCCAGCAGCCCCCAGGTCAGGGATCTAGGGCAAGAGACCCAGTACTTC.